Listed below are T cell receptor beta chains from one sample, sequenced in a study of T cell responses to AZD1222 COVID-19 vaccine. This table comes from immunoSEQ multiplex PCR, and its TCRdb copy is limited to in-frame clones, with some not included. The table has roughly 120,000 clones, approximately 86% seen once. Specimen: peripheral blood, collected on day 0 of AZD1222 vaccination. The receptors come from an adult in good health. Both conserved end residues are part of each CDR3. A D gene is named only where the DNA matches it firmly. The listing skips clone size in some rows; elsewhere it reads once, few, many or a size class.

CDR3 protein: CATSDPRGDEQFF
CDR3 DNA: TGTGCCACCAGTGATCCCCGGGGGGATGAGCAGTTCTTC
V gene: TRBV24-1
D gene: TRBD2
J gene: TRBJ2-1
clone size: .

CDR3 protein: CASSVRQGGTEAFF
CDR3 DNA: TGTGCCAGCAGCGTCCGACAGGGAGGGACTGAAGCTTTCTTT
V gene: TRBV9
D gene: TRBD1
J gene: TRBJ1-1
clone size: .

CDR3 protein: CASRRTGELFF
CDR3 DNA: TGTGCCAGCAGACGAACCGGGGAGCTGTTTTTT
V gene: TRBV27
D gene: .
J gene: TRBJ2-2
clone size: .

CDR3 protein: CASSLNGQGEAFF
CDR3 DNA: TGTGCCAGCAGCTTAAACGGCCAGGGCGAAGCTTTCTTT
V gene: TRBV7-2
D gene: .
J gene: TRBJ1-1
clone size: .

CDR3 protein: CASSVAPGPGQETQYF
CDR3 DNA: TGTGCCAGCAGCGTAGCTCCGGGGCCCGGCCAAGAGACCCAGTACTTC
V gene: TRBV9
D gene: .
J gene: TRBJ2-5
clone size: .

CDR3 protein: CASSRESDRGYEAFF
CDR3 DNA: TGTGCCAGCAGTCGGGAGTCGGACAGGGGATATGAAGCTTTCTTT
V gene: TRBV5-4
D gene: TRBD1
J gene: TRBJ1-1
clone size: once

CDR3 protein: CASSLGTQGDQPQHF
CDR3 DNA: TGTGCCAGCAGTCTCGGGACACAGGGGGATCAGCCCCAGCATTTT
V gene: TRBV27
D gene: TRBD1
J gene: TRBJ1-5
clone size: .

CDR3 protein: CASSLEYHGRGGQYNEQFF
CDR3 DNA: TGTGCCAGCAGCTTAGAGTATCATGGGCGGGGGGGCCAGTACAATGAGCAGTTCTTC
V gene: TRBV7-2
D gene: TRBD2
J gene: TRBJ2-1
clone size: few

CDR3 protein: CASSLGTLLTADTQYF
CDR3 DNA: TGCGCCAGCAGCTTGGGAACACTCCTCACGGCAGATACGCAGTATTTT
V gene: TRBV5-1
D gene: .
J gene: TRBJ2-3
clone size: .

CDR3 protein: CASSKHGQVNNSPLHF
CDR3 DNA: TGTGCCAGCAGCAAACACGGACAGGTCAATAATTCACCCCTCCACTTT
V gene: TRBV9
D gene: TRBD1
J gene: TRBJ1-6
clone size: .

CDR3 protein: CASSGVSYEQYF
CDR3 DNA: TGTGCCAGCAGCGGGGTTTCCTACGAGCAGTACTTC
V gene: TRBV6-1
D gene: .
J gene: TRBJ2-7
clone size: once

CDR3 protein: CASSKWGEPENEQYF
CDR3 DNA: TGTGCCAGCAGCAAATGGGGGGAGCCGGAGAACGAGCAGTACTTC
V gene: TRBV21-1
D gene: .
J gene: TRBJ2-7
clone size: .

CDR3 protein: CASISGGSGETQYF
CDR3 DNA: TGTGCCAGCATTTCAGGGGGCTCGGGGGAGACCCAGTACTTC
V gene: TRBV28
D gene: TRBD1
J gene: TRBJ2-5
clone size: .

CDR3 protein: CASSLGSGGAWQETQYF
CDR3 DNA: TGTGCCAGCAGCTTAGGATCGGGGGGCGCTTGGCAAGAGACCCAGTACTTC
V gene: TRBV7-2
D gene: .
J gene: TRBJ2-5
clone size: .

CDR3 protein: CASSPNIGTEAFF
CDR3 DNA: TGTGCCAGCTCACCTAACATCGGCACTGAAGCTTTCTTT
V gene: TRBV18
D gene: .
J gene: TRBJ1-1
clone size: .

CDR3 protein: CASSLWGTGGYNEQFF
CDR3 DNA: TGTGCCAGCAGCTTATGGGGGACAGGGGGCTACAATGAGCAGTTCTTC
V gene: TRBV11-2
D gene: TRBD1
J gene: TRBJ2-1
clone size: .

CDR3 protein: CATRDRGLASNQPQHF
CDR3 DNA: TGTGCCACCCGGGACAGGGGTCTCGCAAGCAATCAGCCCCAGCATTTT
V gene: TRBV28
D gene: TRBD1
J gene: TRBJ1-5
clone size: .

CDR3 protein: CASGPMTGGWTEAFF
CDR3 DNA: TGTGCCAGCGGACCAATGACAGGGGGTTGGACTGAAGCTTTCTTT
V gene: TRBV9
D gene: TRBD1
J gene: TRBJ1-1
clone size: .

CDR3 protein: CASSTIRGPLGNTIYF
CDR3 DNA: TGTGCCAGCAGCACAATAAGGGGGCCCCTCGGAAACACCATATATTTT
V gene: TRBV11-2
D gene: TRBD1
J gene: TRBJ1-3
clone size: .

CDR3 protein: CATSVKLAVSTDTQYF
CDR3 DNA: TGTGCCACCAGCGTAAAACTAGCGGTTAGCACAGATACGCAGTATTTT
V gene: TRBV15
D gene: TRBD2
J gene: TRBJ2-3
clone size: .

CDR3 protein: CASSLRSRNTEAFF
CDR3 DNA: TGTGCCAGCAGCTTGCGATCTCGGAACACTGAAGCTTTCTTT
V gene: TRBV5-6
D gene: .
J gene: TRBJ1-1
clone size: .

CDR3 protein: CASSFTGSNYGYTF
CDR3 DNA: TGTGCCAGCAGCTTTACGGGCTCTAACTATGGCTACACCTTC
V gene: TRBV5-6
D gene: .
J gene: TRBJ1-2
clone size: once

CDR3 protein: CASSESRAGGYEQYF
CDR3 DNA: TGTGCCAGCAGTGAATCTAGGGCAGGGGGCTACGAGCAGTACTTC
V gene: TRBV25-1
D gene: TRBD1
J gene: TRBJ2-7
clone size: .

CDR3 protein: CASAEGQGVEQYF
CDR3 DNA: TGTGCCAGCGCTGAGGGACAGGGGGTCGAGCAGTACTTC
V gene: TRBV27
D gene: TRBD1
J gene: TRBJ2-7
clone size: .